What follows are 30 T cell receptor beta chains derived from one specimen sequenced in a study of cytomegalovirus exposure and HLA in healthy donors. The PCR ran on 60 Vbeta and 13 Jbeta primers. Profiled with immunoSEQ multiplex PCR; TCRdb holds only in-frame clones, not every one. Among about 130,000 clones listed, around three quarters were seen once. The specimen sequenced was PBMCs. The receptors originated from a female donor in good health and CMV-seronegative.

The chain employs TRBV6-1 and TRBJ2-7, with 13 bases identical to TRBD2. Germline V gene data show CDR1 as MNHNS and CDR2 as SASEGT. The CDR3 sequence is 15 residues long. Unmatched junction bases numbered 4, after V lost 6 bases and J lost 2 bases. CDR3: CASRLGLAGAYEQYF. For the CDR3, the DNA is TGTGCCAGCAGGCTAGGACTAGCGGGAGCCTACGAGCAGTACTTC.

The rearrangement links TRBV5-5 to TRBJ2-3; 8 bases align to TRBD2. Germline V CDR1 and CDR2: SGHKS, YYEKEE (reference sequence). The length of the CDR3 is 16 residues. The V gene end was trimmed by 0 bases and the J gene end by 3 bases; junction bases not matched to a gene: 6. The CDR3 here is CASSLGWGGGTDTQYF. The CDR3 DNA sequence: TGTGCCAGCAGCTTGGGATGGGGCGGGGGGACAGATACGCAGTATTTT.

V usage is TRBV7-9 and J usage is TRBJ2-7; 8 nucleotides line up with TRBD2. From germline, CDR1 is SEHNR and CDR2 FQNEAQ (reference sequence). V trimming: 5 bases; J trimming: 3 bases; junction bases outside the gene matches: 6. The CDR3 consists of 14 residues. The CDR3 reads CASSPSGSRYEQYF. In nucleotides, the CDR3 is TGTGCCAGCAGCCCGAGCGGGAGTCGCTACGAGCAGTACTTC.

The V and J genes are TRBV7-5 and TRBJ1-1. TRBV7-5 constitutes a pseudogene. This CDR3 is built from 19 residues. The CDR3 here is CARRSSPGPSIYMNTEAFF. CDR3 nucleotide sequence: TGTGCCAGAAGGTCCTCACCGGGTCCTTCTATTTATATGAACACTGAAGCTTTCTTT.

The V and J genes are TRBV6-4 and TRBJ2-7; weak D call: TRBD1 (6 bases). Trimming cost V 2 bases and J 0 bases, with 14 bases left between them. Per the germline V gene, CDR1 is MRHNA and CDR2 is SNTAGT. The CDR3 is made up of 16 amino acids. The CDR3 sequence: CASSDEGTRSSYEQYF. The DNA of the CDR3 is TGTGCCAGCAGTGACGAAGGGACACGATCCTCCTACGAGCAGTACTTC.

Only one count was recorded for this clone. V usage is TRBV2 and J usage is TRBJ2-7; D might be TRBD2 (6 bases). Germline CDR1 SNHLY, CDR2 FYNNEI. The V and J ends lost 2 bases and 5 bases respectively, with 13 bases between them. The CDR3 is made up of 14 amino acids. As DNA, the CDR3 is TGTGCCAGCAGTGAAATCGCGGGAATAGACGAGCAGTACTTC. It is translated as CASSEIAGIDEQYF.

The chain has TRBV5-6 and TRBJ1-1; 8 positions match TRBD1. J lost 7 bases, V lost 5 bases, and 7 bases had no gene match. Looked up from germline, CDR1 is SGHDT and CDR2 is YYEEEE. The CDR3 loop spans 13 amino acids. The CDR3: CASRFWTGREAFF. CDR3 bases: TGTGCCAGCAGATTCTGGACAGGGCGTGAAGCTTTCTTT.

The genes are TRBV27 and TRBJ2-3; tentative D call: TRBD2 (6 bases). Germline CDR1 and CDR2: MNHEY and SMNVEV (reference sequence). The CDR3 is 15 amino acids. V dropped 4 bases and J dropped 5 bases, with 16 bases sitting between them. The CDR3 region is CASSSEGRRGDTQYF. In DNA form, the CDR3 reads TGTGCCAGCAGTTCCGAGGGACGGAGGGGAGATACGCAGTATTTT.

The chain combines TRBV5-1 with TRBJ2-3; 8 nucleotides align to TRBD2. Looked up from germline, CDR1 is SGHRS and CDR2 is YFSETQ. The CDR3 covers 16 residues. The ends lost 0 bases at V and 9 bases at J; junction bases unmatched: 12. CDR3 in amino acids: CASSLGTAGDGETQYF. The CDR3 DNA follows: TGCGCCAGCAGCTTGGGTACAGCGGGAGATGGTGAAACGCAGTATTTT.

This chain links TRBV5-1 with TRBJ1-1, with a tentative D call TRBD1 (5 bases). The CDR3 runs to 15 residues. CDR1 is SGHRS, CDR2 YFSETQ, per germline. V dropped 4 bases and J dropped 0 bases, with 13 bases sitting between them. CDR3 in DNA: TGCGCCAGCAGCCCGGACCGACAGATGAACACTGAAGCTTTCTTT. Its protein product is CASSPDRQMNTEAFF.

The chain couples TRBV19 to TRBJ1-2; 11 bases are a match to TRBD1. In germline, CDR1 is LNHDA, CDR2 SQIVND (reference sequence). This CDR3 comprises 17 residues. Trimming cost V 7 bases and J 1 base; bases outside gene matches: 11. CDR3 nucleotides: TGTGCCAGTACCGACCGGGACAGGGGGTTCTATAACTATGGCTACACCTTC. Translating it yields CASTDRDRGFYNYGYTF.

This clone was picked up a small number of times. The V call is TRBV5-1, the J call TRBJ1-2; possibly TRBD1 for D (5 bases). Trimming left V 4 bases short and J 4 bases short, with 20 bases between. The CDR3 sequence is 16 residues long. In germline, CDR1 is SGHRS, CDR2 YFSETQ. The CDR3 protein is CASSVFEGAEIYGYTF. CDR3 nucleotides: TGCGCCAGCAGCGTATTTGAAGGGGCTGAGATCTATGGCTACACCTTC.

The rearrangement links TRBV6-1 to TRBJ2-3; D possibly corresponds to TRBD1 (5 bases). CDR1 is MNHNS, CDR2 SASEGT, per germline. The germline V and J ends were trimmed by 0 bases and 5 bases, with 12 bases remaining between them. This CDR3 has 15 amino acids. The CDR3 DNA reads TGTGCCAGCAGTGAAGCCGTCCTTCAGGGAGATACGCAGTATTTT. It is translated as CASSEAVLQGDTQYF.

The genes are TRBV7-9 and TRBJ2-7; possibly TRBD2 for D (5 bases). This CDR3 comprises 14 residues. Trimming stripped 5 bases from V and 6 bases from J, with 17 bases between. The germline V gene encodes CDR1 SEHNR and CDR2 FQNEAQ (reference sequence). The CDR3 spells CASSLYSNAGEQYF. The CDR3 DNA follows: TGTGCCAGCAGCCTTTATTCGAATGCGGGCGAGCAGTACTTC.

The J gene is TRBJ1-2, the V gene TRBV28; D might be TRBD1 (5 bases). The CDR3 is 16 residues long. Trimming took off 7 bases at V and 3 bases at J, with 21 bases between the two ends. Germline CDR1 reads MDHEN; CDR2 reads SYDVKM. The CDR3 coding sequence is TGTGCCAGCAACGCCGGAGGGGAGGGCTCTGACTATGGCTACACCTTC. Amino acids: CASNAGGEGSDYGYTF.

V usage is TRBV6-1 and J usage is TRBJ2-5, with D possibly being TRBD2 (6 bases). The CDR3 contains 13 residues. Germline V gene sequence: CDR1 MNHNS, CDR2 SASEGT. Trimming pared 4 bases from V and 2 bases from J, leaving 8 bases between. The CDR3 DNA follows: TGTGCCAGCAGTGGGGACTCTCAAGAGACCCAGTACTTC. It specifies CASSGDSQETQYF.

The genes are TRBV5-1 and TRBJ2-3; TRBD2 aligns across 14 bases. Germline trimming cut 4 bases from V and 4 bases from J; bases unmatched to any gene: 5. CDR1 and CDR2 (germline): SGHRS, YFSETQ. This CDR3 is 16 amino acids long. In nucleotides, the CDR3 is TGCGCCAGCAGCGAGGGACTAGCGGGAGTAGCAGATACGCAGTATTTT. It is translated as CASSEGLAGVADTQYF.

This rearrangement joins TRBV7-9 to TRBJ2-1; 7 bases agree with TRBD2. The germline V gene has CDR1 SEHNR and CDR2 FQNEAQ (reference sequence). The CDR3 extends over 16 amino acids. Trimming cost V 8 bases and J 6 bases; bases outside gene matches: 16. CDR3 region: CASGERGRAGPNEQFF. In nucleotides, the CDR3 is TGTGCCAGCGGGGAACGAGGGAGGGCCGGGCCCAATGAGCAGTTCTTC.

The chain links TRBV7-2 to TRBJ1-5; D is undetermined. Germline CDR1 SGHTA, CDR2 FQGNSA. The V and J ends lost 3 bases and 7 bases respectively, with 7 bases between them. The CDR3 spans 12 residues. This chain's CDR3 is CASSFPSQPQHF. CDR3 sequence (DNA): TGTGCCAGCAGCTTCCCTAGCCAGCCCCAGCATTTT.

Turning to this clone: One end of the junction fails to match germline, which may point to a read error. The gene calls are TRBV7-9 and TRBJ1-5, with a weak D call TRBD1 (5 bases). CDR3 length equals 17 residues. CDR1 is SEHNR and CDR2 is FQNEAQ in the germline V gene (reference sequence). The CDR3 sequence: CSSSLDKPGLSNQPQHF. CDR3 DNA sequence: TGTTCCAGCAGCTTAGATAAACCGGGACTCTCAAATCAGCCCCAGCATTTT.

The chain couples TRBV5-1 to TRBJ2-2; 7 bases are a match to TRBD1. The trim removed 7 bases at V and 5 bases at J, leaving 14 bases unmatched. The CDR3 sequence is 16 residues long. Germline loops: CDR1 SGHRS, CDR2 YFSETQ. DNA of the CDR3: TGCGCCAGCCGAAGCCCCGGGGACAGACAAACCGGGGAGCTGTTTTTT. Its translation is CASRSPGDRQTGELFF.

The chain carries TRBV9 and TRBJ2-1; D unclear. With 0 bases removed from V and 5 bases from J, the gap between germline ends came to 9 bases. This CDR3 is 14 amino acids long. CDR1 is SGDLS and CDR2 is YYNGEE in the germline V gene. CDR3 DNA sequence: TGTGCCAGCAGCGTAGCGGGTCTGGACAATGAGCAGTTCTTC. Translating it yields CASSVAGLDNEQFF.

The V and J genes are TRBV5-4 and TRBJ2-7; 11 positions agree with TRBD2. This CDR3 is built from 15 residues. V dropped 4 bases and J dropped 5; count of bases not matched to a gene: 8. Per the germline V gene, CDR1 is SGHNT and CDR2 is YYREEE (reference sequence). The CDR3 is CASSLRTSGYHEQYF. The DNA of the CDR3 is TGTGCCAGCAGCCTCCGGACTAGCGGGTACCACGAGCAGTACTTC.

The chain couples TRBV19 to TRBJ1-2; 7 positions agree with TRBD1. The CDR3 contains 15 residues. Trimming at V came to 6 bases and at J to 1 base, leaving 8 bases not matched to a gene. Germline V gene data show CDR1 as LNHDA and CDR2 as SQIVND (reference sequence). The CDR3 loop reads CASRARDSYNYGYTF. The DNA for the CDR3 is TGTGCCAGTAGGGCGCGGGACAGCTATAACTATGGCTACACCTTC.

This clone has more than one count but fewer than ten. The CDR3 reads CASSLRSANEKLFF. The CDR3 region has the DNA TGTGCCAGCAGCTTACGGTCGGCTAATGAAAAACTGTTTTTT. This rearrangement joins TRBV7-9 to TRBJ1-4, with no clear D. The CDR3 covers 14 residues. V was trimmed by 2 bases and J by 3 bases, leaving 7 bases between them. Germline V gene data show CDR1 as SEHNR and CDR2 as FQNEAQ (reference sequence).

A note on this clone: The junction departs from germline at one end; a sequencing error may be responsible. The V call is TRBV19, the J call TRBJ2-4, with 7 positions matching TRBD1. From germline, CDR1 is LNHDA and CDR2 SQIVND (reference sequence). The CDR3 totals 17 residues. The CDR3 loop reads CASSTRQGLIAKNSQYF. The CDR3 bases are TGTGCCAGTAGTACTAGACAGGGTTTGATAGCCAAAAACAGTCAGTACTTC.

CDR3 amino acids: CASRTGGLSTSYEQYF. CDR3 nucleotide sequence: TGTGCCAGCCGGACAGGGGGCCTTTCAACTTCCTACGAGCAGTACTTC. The chain is built from TRBV5-8 and TRBJ2-7, with TRBD1 matching 11 bases. The ends lost 7 bases at V and 1 base at J; junction bases unmatched: 10. From germline, CDR1 is SGHTS and CDR2 YDEGEE. CDR3 length equals 16 residues.

This chain connects TRBV4-2 to TRBJ1-4; a weak D match, TRBD1 (6 bases). CDR1 and CDR2 (germline): LGHNA, YNFKEQ. This CDR3 comprises 14 residues. Trimming took off 3 bases at V and 6 bases at J, with 11 bases between the two ends. CDR3 amino acids: CASSQGRTDEKLFF. CDR3 bases: TGTGCCAGCAGCCAGGGGCGGACAGATGAAAAACTGTTTTTT.

This chain links TRBV6-6 with TRBJ2-5; a possible D gene is TRBD1 (6 bases). Germline-derived CDR1 and CDR2 are MNHNY and SVGAGI (reference sequence). V was pared by 8 bases and J by 2 bases, with 9 bases between. This CDR3 comprises 12 residues. Here the CDR3 reads CASRDTQETQYF. CDR3 DNA sequence: TGTGCCAGCCGGGACACGCAAGAGACCCAGTACTTC.

The V and J genes are TRBV7-9 and TRBJ2-3; 12 bases match TRBD2. V was pared by 6 bases and J by 3 bases, with 10 bases of the junction left unmatched. The CDR3 is 17 amino acids. CDR1 and CDR2 (germline): SEHNR, FQNEAQ (reference sequence). In DNA, the CDR3 is TGTGCCAGCAGGTTCACCACGACTAGCGGGAGAACAGATACGCAGTATTTT. Translated: CASRFTTTSGRTDTQYF.